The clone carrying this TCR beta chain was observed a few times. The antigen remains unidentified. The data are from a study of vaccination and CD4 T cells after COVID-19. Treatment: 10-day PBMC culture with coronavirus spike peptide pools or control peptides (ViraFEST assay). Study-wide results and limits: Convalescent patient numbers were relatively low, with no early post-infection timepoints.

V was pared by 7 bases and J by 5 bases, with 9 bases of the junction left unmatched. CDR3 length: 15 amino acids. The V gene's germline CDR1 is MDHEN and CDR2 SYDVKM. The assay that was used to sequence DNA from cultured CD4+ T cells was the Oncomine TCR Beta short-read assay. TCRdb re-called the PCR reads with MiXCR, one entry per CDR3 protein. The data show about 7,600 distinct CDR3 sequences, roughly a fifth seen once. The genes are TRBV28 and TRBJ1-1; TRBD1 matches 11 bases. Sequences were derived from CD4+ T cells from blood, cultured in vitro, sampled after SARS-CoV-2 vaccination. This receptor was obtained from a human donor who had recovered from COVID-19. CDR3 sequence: CASTPEGQGGTEAFF. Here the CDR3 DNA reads TGTGCCAGCACTCCGGAGGGACAGGGGGGAACTGAAGCTTTCTTT.